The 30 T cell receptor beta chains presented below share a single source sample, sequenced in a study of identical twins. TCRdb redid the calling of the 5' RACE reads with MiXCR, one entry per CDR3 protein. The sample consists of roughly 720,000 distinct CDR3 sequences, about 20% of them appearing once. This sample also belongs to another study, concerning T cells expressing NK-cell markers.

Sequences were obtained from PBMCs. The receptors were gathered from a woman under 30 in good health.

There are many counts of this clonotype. In nucleotides, the CDR3 is TGCAGTGCCACCGGGACAGGGACAGGTTACGAGCAGTACTTC. Residues: CSATGTGTGYEQYF. The J gene is TRBJ2-7, the V gene TRBV20-1; 9 nucleotides line up with TRBD1. V gave up 6 bases and J gave up 4 bases; unmatched junction bases: 10. The CDR3 totals 14 residues. Germline V gene sequence: CDR1 DFQATT, CDR2 SNEGSKA (reference sequence).

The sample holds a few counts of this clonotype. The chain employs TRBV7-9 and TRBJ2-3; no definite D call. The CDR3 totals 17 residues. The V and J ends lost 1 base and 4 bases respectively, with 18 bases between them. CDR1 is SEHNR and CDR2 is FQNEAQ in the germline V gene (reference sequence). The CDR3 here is CASSLGGVSLVADTQYF. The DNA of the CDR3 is TGTGCCAGCAGCTTAGGAGGTGTTAGCTTGGTTGCAGATACGCAGTATTTT.

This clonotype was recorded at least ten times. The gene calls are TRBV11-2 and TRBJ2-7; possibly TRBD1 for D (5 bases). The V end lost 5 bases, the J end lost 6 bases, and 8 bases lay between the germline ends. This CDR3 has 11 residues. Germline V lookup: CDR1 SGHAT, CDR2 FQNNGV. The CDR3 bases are TGTGCCAGCAGCCGACAGTTCGAGCAGTACTTC. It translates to CASSRQFEQYF.

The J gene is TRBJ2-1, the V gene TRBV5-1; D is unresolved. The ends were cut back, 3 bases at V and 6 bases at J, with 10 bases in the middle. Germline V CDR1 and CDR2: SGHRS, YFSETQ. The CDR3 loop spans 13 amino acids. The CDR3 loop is CASSWGSSNEQFF. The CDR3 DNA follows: TGCGCCAGCAGCTGGGGTTCTAGCAATGAGCAGTTCTTC.

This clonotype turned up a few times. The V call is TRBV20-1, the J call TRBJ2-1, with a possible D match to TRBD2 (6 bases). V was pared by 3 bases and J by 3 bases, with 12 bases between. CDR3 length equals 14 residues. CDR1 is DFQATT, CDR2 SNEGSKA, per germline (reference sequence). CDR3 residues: CSASGSIFYNEQFF. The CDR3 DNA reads TGCAGTGCTAGCGGGAGTATTTTCTACAATGAGCAGTTCTTC.

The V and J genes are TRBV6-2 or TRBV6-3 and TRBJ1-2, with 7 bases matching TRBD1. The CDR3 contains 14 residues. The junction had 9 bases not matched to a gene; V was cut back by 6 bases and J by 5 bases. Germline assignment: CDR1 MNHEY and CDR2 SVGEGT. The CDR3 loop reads CASRLGQEEYGYTF. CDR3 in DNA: TGTGCCAGCAGACTAGGACAGGAGGAATATGGCTACACCTTC.

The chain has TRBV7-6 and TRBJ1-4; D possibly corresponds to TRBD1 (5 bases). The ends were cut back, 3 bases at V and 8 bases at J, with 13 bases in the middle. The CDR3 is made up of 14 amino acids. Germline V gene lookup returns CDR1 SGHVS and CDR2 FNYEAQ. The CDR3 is CASSLGGGDEKLFF. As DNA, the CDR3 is TGTGCCAGCAGCTTGGGGGGAGGGGACGAAAAACTGTTTTTT.

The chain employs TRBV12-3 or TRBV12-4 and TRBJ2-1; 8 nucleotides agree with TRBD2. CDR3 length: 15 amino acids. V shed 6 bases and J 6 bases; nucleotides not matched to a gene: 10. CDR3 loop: CASSTGGTTANEQFF. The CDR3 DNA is TGTGCCAGCAGCACGGGAGGGACTACTGCCAATGAGCAGTTCTTC.

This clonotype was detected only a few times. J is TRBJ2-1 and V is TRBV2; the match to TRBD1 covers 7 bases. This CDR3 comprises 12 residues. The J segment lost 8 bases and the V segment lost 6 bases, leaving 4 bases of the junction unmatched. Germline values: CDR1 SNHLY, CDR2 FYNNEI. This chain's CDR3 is CASRGGFDEQFF. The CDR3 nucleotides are TGTGCCAGCAGAGGGGGCTTTGATGAGCAGTTCTTC.

Here the CDR3 reads CASSPHTGANEQFF. CDR3 nucleotides: TGTGCCAGCAGCCCACATACGGGGGCAAATGAGCAGTTCTTC. The J gene is TRBJ2-1, the V gene TRBV11-3; D could derive from TRBD1 or TRBD2 (6 bases each). The ends were cut back, 5 bases at V and 7 bases at J, with 15 bases in the middle. The CDR3 extends over 14 amino acids. From germline, CDR1 is SGHNT and CDR2 YENEEA.

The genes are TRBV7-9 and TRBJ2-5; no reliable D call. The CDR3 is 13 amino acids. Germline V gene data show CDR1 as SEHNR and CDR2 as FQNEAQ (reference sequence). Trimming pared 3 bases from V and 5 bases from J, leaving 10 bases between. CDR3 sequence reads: CASSLETWETQYF. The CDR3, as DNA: TGTGCCAGCAGCTTGGAGACATGGGAGACCCAGTACTTC.

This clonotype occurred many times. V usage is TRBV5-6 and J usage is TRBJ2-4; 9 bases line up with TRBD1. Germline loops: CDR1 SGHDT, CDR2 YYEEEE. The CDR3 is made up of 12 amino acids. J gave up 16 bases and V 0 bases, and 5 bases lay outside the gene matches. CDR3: CASSLVGQGRYF. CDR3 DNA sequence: TGTGCCAGCAGCTTGGTGGGACAGGGAAGATACTTC. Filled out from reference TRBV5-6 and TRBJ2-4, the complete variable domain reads DAGVTQSPTHLIKTRGQQVTLRCSPKSGHDTVSWYQQALGQGPQFIFQYYEEEERQRGNFPDRFSGHQFPNYSSELNVNALLLGDSALYLCASSLVGQGRYFGAGTRLSVL.

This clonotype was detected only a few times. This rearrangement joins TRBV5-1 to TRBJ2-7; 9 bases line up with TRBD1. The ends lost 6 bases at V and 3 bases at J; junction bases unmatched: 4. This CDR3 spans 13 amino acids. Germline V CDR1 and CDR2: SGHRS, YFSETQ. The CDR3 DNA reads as TGCGCCAGCAAACCGACAGGGGGCTACGAGCAGTACTTC. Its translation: CASKPTGGYEQYF.

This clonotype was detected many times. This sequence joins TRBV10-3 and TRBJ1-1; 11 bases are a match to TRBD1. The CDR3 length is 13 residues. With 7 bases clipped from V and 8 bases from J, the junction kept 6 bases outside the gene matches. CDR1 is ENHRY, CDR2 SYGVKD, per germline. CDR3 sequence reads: CAITLRDRGEAFF. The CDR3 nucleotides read TGTGCCATCACCTTGCGGGACAGGGGGGAAGCTTTCTTT.

The CDR3 nucleotides are TGTGCCATCAGTGAGTCGGGTATGAATGACTGGGAAATAGCCAAAAACATTCAGTACTTC. Protein sequence: CAISESGMNDWEIAKNIQYF. The genes are TRBV10-3 and TRBJ2-4; D gene unclear. V lost 0 bases to trimming and J lost 0 bases, with 21 bases between them. Germline CDR1 reads ENHRY; CDR2 reads SYGVKD. The CDR3 spans 20 residues.

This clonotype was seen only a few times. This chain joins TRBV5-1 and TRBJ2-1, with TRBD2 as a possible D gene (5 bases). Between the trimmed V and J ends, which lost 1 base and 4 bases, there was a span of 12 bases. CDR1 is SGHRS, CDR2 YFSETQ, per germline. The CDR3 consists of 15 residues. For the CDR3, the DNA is TGCGCCAGCAGCTTGATCGGGGTAGATTACAATGAGCAGTTCTTC. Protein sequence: CASSLIGVDYNEQFF.

CDR3 loop: CASSSSRPGTGMTDTQYF. The CDR3 nucleotides are TGTGCCAGCAGCTCGAGCCGTCCCGGGACAGGGATGACAGATACGCAGTATTTT. The gene calls are TRBV11-1 and TRBJ2-3, with TRBD1 identical over 9 bases. V trimming: 4 bases; J trimming: 3 bases; junction bases outside the gene matches: 14. Per the germline V gene, CDR1 is SGHAT and CDR2 is FQDESV (reference sequence). The CDR3 contains 18 residues. The full variable domain, in which reference TRBV11-1 and TRBJ2-3 provide the parts outside the CDR3, is EAEVAQSPRYKITEKSQAVAFWCDPISGHATLYWYRQILGQGPELLVQFQDESVVDDSQLPKDRFSAERLKGVDSTLKIQPAELGDSAMYLCASSSSRPGTGMTDTQYFGPGTRLTVL.

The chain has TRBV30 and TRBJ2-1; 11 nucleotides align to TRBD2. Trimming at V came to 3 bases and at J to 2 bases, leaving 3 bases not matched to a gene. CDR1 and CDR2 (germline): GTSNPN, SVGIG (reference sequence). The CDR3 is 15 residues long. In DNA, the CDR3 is TGTGCCTGGAGCCGGGGACTAGCGGCCTACAATGAGCAGTTCTTC. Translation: CAWSRGLAAYNEQFF.

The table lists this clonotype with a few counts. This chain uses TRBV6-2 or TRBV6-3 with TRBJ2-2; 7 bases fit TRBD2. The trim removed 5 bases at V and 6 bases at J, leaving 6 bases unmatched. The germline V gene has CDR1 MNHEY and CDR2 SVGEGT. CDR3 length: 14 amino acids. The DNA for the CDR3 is TGTGCCAGCAGTCAATTCGCGGGAGCCGGGGAGCTGTTTTTT. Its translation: CASSQFAGAGELFF.

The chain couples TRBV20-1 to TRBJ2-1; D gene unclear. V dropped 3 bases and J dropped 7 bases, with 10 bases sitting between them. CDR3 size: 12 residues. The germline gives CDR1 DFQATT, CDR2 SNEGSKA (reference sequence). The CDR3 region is CSARVVWNEQFF. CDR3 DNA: TGCAGTGCTAGGGTAGTCTGGAATGAGCAGTTCTTC.

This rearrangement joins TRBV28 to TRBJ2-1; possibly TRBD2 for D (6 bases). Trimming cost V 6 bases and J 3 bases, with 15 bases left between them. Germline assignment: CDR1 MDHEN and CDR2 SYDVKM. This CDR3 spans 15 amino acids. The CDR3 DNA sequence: TGTGCCAGCAGGGATGGGGGAGGCTTCTACAATGAGCAGTTCTTC. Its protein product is CASRDGGGFYNEQFF.

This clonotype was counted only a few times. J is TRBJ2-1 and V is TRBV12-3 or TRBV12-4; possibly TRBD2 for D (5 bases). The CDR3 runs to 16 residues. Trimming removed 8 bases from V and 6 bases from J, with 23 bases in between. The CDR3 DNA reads TGTGCCAGCGGCGGAAGGTGGCTAGCAAACGGCAATGAGCAGTTCTTC. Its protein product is CASGGRWLANGNEQFF.

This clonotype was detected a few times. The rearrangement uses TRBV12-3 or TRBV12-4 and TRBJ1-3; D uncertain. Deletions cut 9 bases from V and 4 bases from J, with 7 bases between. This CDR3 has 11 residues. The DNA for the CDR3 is TGTGCCAGGGGGAGCGGAAACACCATATATTTT. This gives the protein CARGSGNTIYF.

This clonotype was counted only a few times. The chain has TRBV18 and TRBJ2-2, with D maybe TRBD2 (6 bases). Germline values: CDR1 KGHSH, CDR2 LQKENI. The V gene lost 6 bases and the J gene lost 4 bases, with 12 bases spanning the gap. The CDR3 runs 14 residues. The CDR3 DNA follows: TGTGCCAGCTCGGAGGGCGAGCGCACCGGGGAGCTGTTTTTT. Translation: CASSEGERTGELFF.

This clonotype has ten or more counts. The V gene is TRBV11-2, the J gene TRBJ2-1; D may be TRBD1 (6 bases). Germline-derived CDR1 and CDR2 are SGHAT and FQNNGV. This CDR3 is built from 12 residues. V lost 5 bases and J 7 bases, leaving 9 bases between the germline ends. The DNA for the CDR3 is TGTGCCAGCAGCCAGGGGAAAAATGAGCAGTTCTTC. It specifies CASSQGKNEQFF. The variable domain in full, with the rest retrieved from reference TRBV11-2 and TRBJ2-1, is EAGVAQSPRYKIIEKRQSVAFWCNPISGHATLYWYQQILGQGPKLLIQFQNNGVVDDSQLPKDRFSAERLKGVDSTLKIQPAKLEDSAVYLCASSQGKNEQFFGPGTRLTVL.

This chain's CDR3 is CASSFYGQENQPQHF. The CDR3 DNA is TGTGCCAGCAGCTTCTATGGACAGGAAAATCAGCCCCAGCATTTT. V usage is TRBV7-9 and J usage is TRBJ1-5, with 7 bases matching TRBD1. Trimming at V came to 3 bases and at J to 4 bases, leaving 6 bases not matched to a gene. The CDR3 length is 15 residues. CDR1 is SEHNR, CDR2 FQNEAQ, per germline (reference sequence).

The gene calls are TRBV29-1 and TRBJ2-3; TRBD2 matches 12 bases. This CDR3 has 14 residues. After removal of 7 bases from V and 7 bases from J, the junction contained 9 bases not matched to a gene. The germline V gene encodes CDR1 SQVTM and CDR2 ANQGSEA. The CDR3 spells CSAGLAGRIYTQYF. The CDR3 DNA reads TGCAGCGCCGGACTAGCGGGGCGAATATATACGCAGTATTTT.

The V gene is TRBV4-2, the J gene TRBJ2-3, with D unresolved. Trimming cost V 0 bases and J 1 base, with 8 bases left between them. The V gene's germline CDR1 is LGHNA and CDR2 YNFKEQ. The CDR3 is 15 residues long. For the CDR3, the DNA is TGTGCCAGCAGCCAAGATCGTTTTGGCACAGATACGCAGTATTTT. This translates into CASSQDRFGTDTQYF.

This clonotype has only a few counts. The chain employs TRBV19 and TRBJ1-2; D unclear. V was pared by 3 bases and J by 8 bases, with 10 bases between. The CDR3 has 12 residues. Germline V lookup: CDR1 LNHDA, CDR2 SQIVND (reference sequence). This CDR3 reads CASSMIGAGYTF. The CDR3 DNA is TGTGCCAGTAGTATGATCGGTGCCGGCTACACCTTC.

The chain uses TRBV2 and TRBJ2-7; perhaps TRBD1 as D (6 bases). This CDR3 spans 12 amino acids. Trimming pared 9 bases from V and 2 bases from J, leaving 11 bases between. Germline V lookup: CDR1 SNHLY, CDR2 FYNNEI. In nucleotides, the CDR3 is TGTGCCAGGGGACAAGGACCCTACGAGCAGTACTTC. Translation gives CARGQGPYEQYF.